Listed below are T cell receptor beta chains from one sample, sequenced in a study of T cell changes during pregnancy in multiple sclerosis. This table comes from immunoSEQ multiplex PCR, and its TCRdb copy is limited to in-frame clones, with some not included. The table has tens of thousands of clones, roughly 91% seen once. Sequencing used peripheral blood, obtained in the first trimester of pregnancy. Receptors originate from a female donor with multiple sclerosis, enrolled in a pregnancy study. Both conserved end residues are part of each CDR3. The D gene is left open where the match is weak. Clone size is given for some rows only: seen once, a few or many times, or a class if the clone is expanded.

clone_size,d_call,v_call,j_call,cdr3_aa,cdr3_nt
NA,TRBD1,TRBV7-3,TRBJ2-1,CASSNSGTGMNEQFF,TGTGCCAGCAGTAACAGTGGGACAGGGATGAATGAGCAGTTCTTC
NA,TRBD2,TRBV7-3,TRBJ2-3,CASSLIAGLPSTDTQYF,TGTGCCAGCAGCTTAATAGCGGGGTTACCTAGCACAGATACGCAGTATTTT
NA,NA,TRBV18,TRBJ2-1,CASSPNSEQFF,TGTGCCAGCTCACCCAACTCTGAGCAGTTCTTC
NA,NA,TRBV29-1,TRBJ1-1,CSVGGQEAFF,TGCAGCGTTGGAGGGCAGGAAGCTTTCTTT
once,NA,TRBV5-1,TRBJ1-6,CASSLAGGRPGNSPLHF,TGCGCCAGCAGCTTGGCCGGGGGGCGCCCCGGTAATTCACCCCTCCACTTT
NA,NA,TRBV7-3,TRBJ2-3,CASSLLSGTSTDTQYF,TGTGCCAGCAGCTTATTGTCCGGGACTAGCACAGATACGCAGTATTTT
NA,NA,TRBV7-9,TRBJ2-4,CASSLMGGKNIQYF,TGTGCCAGCAGCTTAATGGGGGGCAAAAACATTCAGTACTTC
NA,NA,TRBV15,TRBJ2-2,CATSREHWTVNTGELFF,TGTGCCACCAGCAGAGAACATTGGACAGTAAACACCGGGGAGCTGTTTTTT
NA,NA,TRBV7-6,TRBJ2-1,CASSLAGDNEQFF,TGTGCCAGCAGCTTGGCAGGGGATAATGAGCAGTTCTTC
NA,NA,TRBV4-3,TRBJ1-2,CASSQDRGIGGYTF,TGCGCCAGCAGCCAAGATCGCGGGATCGGTGGCTACACCTTC
NA,NA,TRBV19,TRBJ2-7,CASSFQGTYEQYF,TGTGCCAGTAGTTTCCAGGGGACGTACGAGCAGTACTTC
NA,TRBD2,TRBV7-9,TRBJ2-7,CASSHTSGRSTYEQYF,TGTGCCAGCAGCCATACTAGCGGGAGATCAACCTACGAGCAGTACTTC
few,NA,TRBV30,TRBJ1-1,CAWSVLGGTEAFF,TGTGCCTGGAGTGTATTGGGGGGCACTGAAGCTTTCTTT
NA,TRBD2,TRBV19,TRBJ2-3,CASSIGLAGSTDTQYF,TGTGCCAGTAGTATCGGACTAGCGGGAAGCACAGATACGCAGTATTTT
NA,NA,TRBV30,TRBJ1-4,CAWSVIWAGEKLFF,TGTGCCTGGAGTGTTATCTGGGCCGGTGAAAAACTGTTTTTT
NA,TRBD2,TRBV9,TRBJ2-3,CASSVVGLGRTDTQYF,TGTGCCAGCAGCGTTGTCGGACTAGGTAGGACAGATACGCAGTATTTT
NA,NA,TRBV18,TRBJ2-1,CASSPPVGSSYNEQFF,TGTGCCAGCTCACCACCAGTCGGGAGCTCCTACAATGAGCAGTTCTTC
NA,TRBD1,TRBV11-1,TRBJ2-1,CASTRGDRDYNEQFF,TGTGCCAGCACCAGGGGGGACAGGGACTACAATGAGCAGTTCTTC
NA,NA,TRBV6-5,TRBJ2-7,CASSYSRQGGYEQYF,TGTGCCAGCAGTTACTCCCGACAGGGAGGCTACGAGCAGTACTTC
NA,TRBD1,TRBV7-6,TRBJ2-7,CASSSNTGVREQYF,TGTGCCAGCAGCTCTAATACAGGGGTCCGCGAGCAGTACTTC
NA,NA,TRBV7-6,TRBJ2-3,CASSSEGGGTDTQYF,TGTGCCAGCAGCTCCGAGGGGGGGGGCACAGATACGCAGTATTTT
NA,TRBD1,TRBV5-5,TRBJ2-2,CASSLRGRDTGELFF,TGTGCCAGCAGCCTAAGGGGGCGGGACACCGGGGAGCTGTTTTTT
NA,NA,TRBV18,TRBJ1-2,CASSPQGAKANYGYTF,TGTGCCAGCTCACCACAGGGAGCAAAAGCTAACTATGGCTACACCTTC
NA,TRBD1,TRBV9,TRBJ1-6,CASSVRQGASPLHF,TGTGCCAGCAGCGTAAGACAGGGCGCTTCACCCCTCCACTTT
NA,NA,TRBV7-2,TRBJ2-1,CASSLVLRSYNEQFF,TGTGCCAGCAGCTTAGTATTGCGCTCCTACAATGAGCAGTTCTTC
NA,NA,TRBV11-3,TRBJ2-1,CASSSAGSYNEQFF,TGTGCCAGCAGCTCTGCCGGCTCCTACAATGAGCAGTTCTTC
NA,TRBD1,TRBV6-5,TRBJ1-1,CASSYSSNRGAEAFF,TGTGCCAGCAGTTACTCGAGTAACAGGGGGGCTGAAGCTTTCTTT
NA,TRBD2,TRBV27,TRBJ2-2,CASSLTVAGGDTGELFF,TGTGCCAGCAGTCTTACTGTAGCGGGAGGGGACACCGGGGAGCTGTTTTTT
NA,NA,TRBV2,TRBJ1-1,CASSVAVNTEAFF,TGTGCCAGCAGTGTGGCAGTGAACACTGAAGCTTTCTTT
NA,NA,TRBV28,TRBJ1-2,CASSPQEGGWDYGYTF,TGTGCCAGCAGTCCCCAAGAGGGGGGGTGGGACTATGGCTACACCTTC
NA,NA,TRBV29-1,TRBJ2-7,CSARDFSSYEQYF,TGCAGCGCCCGGGACTTTAGCTCCTACGAGCAGTACTTC
NA,TRBD2,TRBV5-4,TRBJ2-1,CASSEAGVPYNEQFF,TGTGCCAGCAGCGAAGCGGGAGTCCCCTACAATGAGCAGTTCTTC
NA,TRBD1,TRBV7-7,TRBJ2-2,CASSQETGPTGELFF,TGTGCCAGCAGCCAGGAGACAGGGCCCACCGGGGAGCTGTTTTTT
NA,TRBD1,TRBV4-3,TRBJ1-4,CASSRGDRDNEKLFF,TGCGCCAGCAGCCGTGGGGACAGGGATAATGAAAAACTGTTTTTT
NA,NA,TRBV5-8,TRBJ2-6,CASRSSARYSGANVLTF,TGTGCCAGCAGATCCTCCGCGAGGTACTCTGGGGCCAACGTCCTGACTTTC
once,TRBD2,TRBV4-1,TRBJ2-7,CASSQDSSPPFSGSSYEQYF,TGCGCCAGCAGCCAAGATTCATCCCCTCCATTCAGCGGGAGCTCCTACGAGCAGTACTTC
NA,NA,TRBV27,TRBJ2-5,CASSSAETQYF,TGTGCCAGCAGTTCAGCGGAGACCCAGTACTTC
NA,NA,TRBV14,TRBJ2-3,CASSQDPLVTDTQYF,TGTGCCAGCAGCCAAGATCCGCTAGTCACAGATACGCAGTATTTT
NA,NA,TRBV2,TRBJ1-5,CASSPLGDQPQHF,TGTGCCAGCAGCCCTCTAGGGGATCAGCCCCAGCATTTT
NA,TRBD2,TRBV29-1,TRBJ2-1,CSVVGGVLSSYNEQFF,TGCAGCGTTGTGGGGGGGGTGTTGAGCTCCTACAATGAGCAGTTCTTC
NA,NA,TRBV9,TRBJ1-2,CASSGRGRQASFYGYTF,TGTGCCAGCAGCGGGCGGGGGAGACAGGCCTCCTTCTATGGCTACACCTTC
NA,TRBD2,TRBV4-2,TRBJ2-3,CASSQDRIGGAGGPDTQYF,TGTGCCAGCAGCCAAGATCGTATCGGTGGGGCGGGGGGGCCAGATACGCAGTATTTT
NA,NA,TRBV30,TRBJ1-5,CAWGGDNQPQHF,TGTGCCTGGGGGGGGGACAATCAGCCCCAGCATTTT
NA,NA,TRBV29-1,TRBJ1-1,CSVEDRTEAFF,TGCAGCGTTGAGGACAGAACTGAAGCTTTCTTT
NA,NA,TRBV5-1,TRBJ2-5,CASNPSQIGVAKKETQYF,TGCGCCAGCAACCCGTCGCAGATCGGGGTTGCGAAAAAAGAGACCCAGTACTTC
NA,NA,TRBV18,TRBJ2-7,CASSPQYASYEQYF,TGTGCCAGCTCACCCCAATACGCGAGCTACGAGCAGTACTTC
once,NA,TRBV19,TRBJ1-3,CASSPTGLGNTIYF,TGTGCCAGTAGCCCGACAGGTCTTGGAAACACCATATATTTT
NA,NA,TRBV4-1,TRBJ2-7,CASSQENRAYEQYF,TGCGCCAGCAGCCAAGAAAACAGGGCCTACGAGCAGTACTTC
NA,NA,TRBV2,TRBJ1-5,CASTRGNQPQHF,TGTGCCAGCACCCGAGGCAATCAGCCCCAGCATTTT
NA,NA,TRBV4-2,TRBJ1-1,CASSQGVTEAFF,TGTGCCAGCAGCCAAGGAGTGACTGAAGCTTTCTTT
NA,NA,TRBV6-5,TRBJ2-2,CASSRGPRGTGELFF,TGTGCCAGCAGTCGTGGTCCCCGGGGTACCGGGGAGCTGTTTTTT
NA,NA,TRBV4-2,TRBJ1-2,CASSQDLRGYTF,TGTGCCAGCAGCCAAGATTTGCGGGGCTACACCTTC
NA,NA,TRBV4-1,TRBJ1-4,CASSQESVELFF,TGCGCCAGCAGCCAAGAAAGCGTGGAACTGTTTTTT